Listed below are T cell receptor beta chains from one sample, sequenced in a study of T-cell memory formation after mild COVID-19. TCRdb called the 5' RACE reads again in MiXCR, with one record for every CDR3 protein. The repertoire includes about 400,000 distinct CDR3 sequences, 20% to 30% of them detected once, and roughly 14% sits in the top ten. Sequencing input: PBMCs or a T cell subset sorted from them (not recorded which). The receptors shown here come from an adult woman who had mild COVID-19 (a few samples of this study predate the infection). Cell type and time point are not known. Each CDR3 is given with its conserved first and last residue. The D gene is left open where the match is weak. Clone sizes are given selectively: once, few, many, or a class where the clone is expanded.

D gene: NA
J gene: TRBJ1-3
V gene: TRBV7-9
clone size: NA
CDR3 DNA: TGTGCCAGCAGCTTAGCGCGGTATCGGAGTGGAAACACCATATATTTT
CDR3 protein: CASSLARYRSGNTIYF

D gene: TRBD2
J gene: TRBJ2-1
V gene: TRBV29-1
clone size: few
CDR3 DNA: TGCAGCGTTGTCTGGCAGCGGGAGTCGGGCTACAATGAGCAGTTCTTC
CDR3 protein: CSVVWQRESGYNEQFF

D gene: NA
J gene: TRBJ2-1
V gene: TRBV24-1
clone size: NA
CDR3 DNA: TGTGCCACCGGAACTAGGTCGGAGTTCTTC
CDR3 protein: CATGTRSEFF

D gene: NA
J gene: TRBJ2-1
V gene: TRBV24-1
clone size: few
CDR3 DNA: TGTGCCACCAGTGATCACCGGACAACAGTCTCCTACAATGAGCAGTTCTTC
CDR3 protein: CATSDHRTTVSYNEQFF

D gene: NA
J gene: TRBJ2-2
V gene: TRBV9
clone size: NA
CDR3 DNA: TGTGCCAGCAGCGTAGCAGATTCCGGGGAGCTGTTTTTT
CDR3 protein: CASSVADSGELFF

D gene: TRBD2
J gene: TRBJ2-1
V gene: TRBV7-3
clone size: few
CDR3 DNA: TGTGCCAGCAGCCTTTACGGGGGGGCCCGCAATGAGCAGTTCTTC
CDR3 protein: CASSLYGGARNEQFF

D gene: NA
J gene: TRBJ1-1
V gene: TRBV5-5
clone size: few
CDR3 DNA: TGTGCCAGCAGCTGGGATCCGAACACTGAAGCTTTCTTT
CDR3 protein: CASSWDPNTEAFF

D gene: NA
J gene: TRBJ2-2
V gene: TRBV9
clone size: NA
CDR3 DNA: TGTGCCAGCAGCGTAGGAGGAACTTTGAACACCGGGGAGCTGTTTTTT
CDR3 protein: CASSVGGTLNTGELFF

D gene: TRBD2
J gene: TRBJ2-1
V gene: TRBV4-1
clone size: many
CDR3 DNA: TGCGCCAGCAGCGCTCTAGCGGGGGGGCCGAATGAGCAGTTCTTC
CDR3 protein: CASSALAGGPNEQFF

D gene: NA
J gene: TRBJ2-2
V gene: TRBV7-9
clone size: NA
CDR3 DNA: TGTGCCAGCAGCCCGCGGGCCGTGGGGGACACCGGGGAGCTGTTTTTT
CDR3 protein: CASSPRAVGDTGELFF

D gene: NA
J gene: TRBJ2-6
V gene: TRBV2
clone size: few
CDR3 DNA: TGTGCCAGCAGAAGCGACCATTCTGGGGCCAACGTCCTGACTTTC
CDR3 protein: CASRSDHSGANVLTF

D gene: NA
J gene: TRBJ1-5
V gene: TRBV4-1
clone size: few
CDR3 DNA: TGCGCCAGCAGCCCTGCAAGGGGCGTGCAGCCCCAGCATTTT
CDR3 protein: CASSPARGVQPQHF

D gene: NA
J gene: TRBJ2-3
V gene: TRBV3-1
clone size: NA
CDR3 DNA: TGTGCCTGCAGGGACAATTACACAGATACGCAGTATTTT
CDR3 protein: CACRDNYTDTQYF

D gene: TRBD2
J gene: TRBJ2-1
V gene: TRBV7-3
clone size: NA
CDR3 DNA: TGTGCCAGCAGCTTATCAACTAGCGGAGGCGATGAGCAGTTCTTC
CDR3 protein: CASSLSTSGGDEQFF

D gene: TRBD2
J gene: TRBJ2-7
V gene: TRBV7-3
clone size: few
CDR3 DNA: TGTGCCAGCAGCTTAAGTGCGGGAGATTACGAGCAGTACTTC
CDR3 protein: CASSLSAGDYEQYF

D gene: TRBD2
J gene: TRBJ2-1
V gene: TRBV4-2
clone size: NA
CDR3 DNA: TGTGCCAGCAGCGAAAGCGGACTAGCGGCCTACAATGAGCAGTTCTTC
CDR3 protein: CASSESGLAAYNEQFF

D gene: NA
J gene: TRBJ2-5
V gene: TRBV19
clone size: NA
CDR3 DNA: TGTGCCAGTAAAAACCGTGGGGGGGAGACCCAGTACTTC
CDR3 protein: CASKNRGGETQYF

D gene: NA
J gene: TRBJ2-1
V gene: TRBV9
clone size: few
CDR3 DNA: TGTGCCAGCAGCGGGGCCACCGGCAATGAGCAGTTCTTC
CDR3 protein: CASSGATGNEQFF

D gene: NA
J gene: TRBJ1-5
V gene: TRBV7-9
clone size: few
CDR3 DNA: TGTGCCAGCAGCTTACCACATAGCAATCAGCCCCAGCATTTT
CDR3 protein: CASSLPHSNQPQHF

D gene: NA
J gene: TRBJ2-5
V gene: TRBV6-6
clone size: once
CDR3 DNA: TGTGCCAGCAGTTACTCCACCTCCGGTGCCAGCCAAGAGACCCAGTACTTC
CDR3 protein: CASSYSTSGASQETQYF

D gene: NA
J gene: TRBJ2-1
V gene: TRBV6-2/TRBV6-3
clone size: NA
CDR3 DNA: TGTGCCAGCCGCTTGTGGGGTGGGCAGTTCTTC
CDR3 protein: CASRLWGGQFF

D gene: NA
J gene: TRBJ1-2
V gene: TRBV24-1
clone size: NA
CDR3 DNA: TGTGCCACCAGTGAATTGGGGTCTCATGGCTACACCTTC
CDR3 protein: CATSELGSHGYTF

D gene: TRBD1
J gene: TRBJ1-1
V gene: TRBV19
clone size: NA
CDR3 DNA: TGTGCCAGCATCGGACAGGTCACTGAAGCTTTCTTT
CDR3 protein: CASIGQVTEAFF

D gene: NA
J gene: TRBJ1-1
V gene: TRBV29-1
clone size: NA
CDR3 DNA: TGCAGCGTTGAATTGGCCGGGGGGGGCACTGAAGCTTTCTTT
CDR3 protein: CSVELAGGGTEAFF

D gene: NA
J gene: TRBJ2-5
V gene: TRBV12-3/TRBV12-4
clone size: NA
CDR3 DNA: TGTGCCAGCAGTCCTCGGACCTCCGGGGAGACCCAGTACTTC
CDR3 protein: CASSPRTSGETQYF

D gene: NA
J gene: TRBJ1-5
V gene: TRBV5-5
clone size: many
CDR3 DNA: TGTGCCAGCAGCCCGTCCCAGGGTCTTGGCAATCAGCCCCAGCATTTT
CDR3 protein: CASSPSQGLGNQPQHF

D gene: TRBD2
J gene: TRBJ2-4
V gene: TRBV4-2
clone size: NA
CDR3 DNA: TGTGCCAGCAGCCTCACGGGAGCGGGGGACGACTTTTTCGGCATTCAGTACTTC
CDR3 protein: CASSLTGAGDDFFGIQYF

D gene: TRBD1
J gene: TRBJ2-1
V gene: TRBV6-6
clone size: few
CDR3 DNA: TGTGCCAGCAACAAACAGGGGAATGAGCAGTTCTTC
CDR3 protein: CASNKQGNEQFF

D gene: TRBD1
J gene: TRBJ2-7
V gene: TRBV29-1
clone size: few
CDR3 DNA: TGCAGCGTTGAATTCGGGACAGGGCCATACGAGCAGTACTTC
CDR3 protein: CSVEFGTGPYEQYF

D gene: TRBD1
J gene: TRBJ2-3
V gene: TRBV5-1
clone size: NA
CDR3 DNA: TGCGCCAGCAGCGGCGGACAGGGGTACGGGACAGATACGCAGTATTTT
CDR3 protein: CASSGGQGYGTDTQYF

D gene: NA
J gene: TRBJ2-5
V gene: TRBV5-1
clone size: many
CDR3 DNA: TGCGCCAGCAGCTTGGTAGCAGAAGAGACCCAGTACTTC
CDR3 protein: CASSLVAEETQYF

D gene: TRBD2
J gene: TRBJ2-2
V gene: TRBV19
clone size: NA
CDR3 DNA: TGTGCCAGTAGCACGGGACTAGGGTCCGGGGAGCTGTTTTTT
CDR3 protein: CASSTGLGSGELFF

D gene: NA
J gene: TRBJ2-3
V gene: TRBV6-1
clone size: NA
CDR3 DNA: TGTGCCAGCAACAGGGCCATAGATACGCAGTATTTT
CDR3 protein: CASNRAIDTQYF

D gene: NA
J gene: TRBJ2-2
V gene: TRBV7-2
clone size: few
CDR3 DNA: TGTGCCAGCAGCTCATACTTCACCGGGGAGCTGTTTTTT
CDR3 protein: CASSSYFTGELFF

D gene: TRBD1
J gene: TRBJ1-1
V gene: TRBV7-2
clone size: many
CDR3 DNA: TGTGCCAGCAGCTACAGGGGTTCGAACACTGAAGCTTTCTTT
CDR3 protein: CASSYRGSNTEAFF

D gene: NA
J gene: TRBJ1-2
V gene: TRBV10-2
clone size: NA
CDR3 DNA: TGCGCCAGCAGTGGAGGGAATGGCTACACCTTC
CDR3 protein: CASSGGNGYTF

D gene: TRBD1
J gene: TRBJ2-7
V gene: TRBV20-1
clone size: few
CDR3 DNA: TGCGGATGCGGGACAGGTTCCTACGAGCAGTACTTC
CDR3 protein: CGCGTGSYEQYF

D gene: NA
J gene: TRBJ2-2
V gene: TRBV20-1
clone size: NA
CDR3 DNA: TGCAGTGCTAGCCGGGCCCTTAAACACACCGGGGAGCTGTTTTTT
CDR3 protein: CSASRALKHTGELFF

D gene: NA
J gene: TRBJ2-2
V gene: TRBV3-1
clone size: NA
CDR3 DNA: TGTGCCAGCAGCTATCCACCCGGGGAGCTGTTTTTT
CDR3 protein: CASSYPPGELFF

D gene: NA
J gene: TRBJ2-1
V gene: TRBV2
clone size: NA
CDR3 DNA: TGTGCCAGCAGTGAACCACACGGAGCCAATGAGCAGTTCTTC
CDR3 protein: CASSEPHGANEQFF

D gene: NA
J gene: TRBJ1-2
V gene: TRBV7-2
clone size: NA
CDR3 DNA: TGTGCCAGCAGCTTCCTTGATGGGTTGGATGGCTACACCTTC
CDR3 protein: CASSFLDGLDGYTF

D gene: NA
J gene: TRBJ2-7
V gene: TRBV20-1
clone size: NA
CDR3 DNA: TGCAGTGCTAGAGTTGGCAGCTCCTACGAGCAGTACTTC
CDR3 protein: CSARVGSSYEQYF

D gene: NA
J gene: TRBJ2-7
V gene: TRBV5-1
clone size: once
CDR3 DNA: TGCGCCAGCAGCTTGGTAGTCGGTAACGAGCAGTACTTC
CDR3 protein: CASSLVVGNEQYF

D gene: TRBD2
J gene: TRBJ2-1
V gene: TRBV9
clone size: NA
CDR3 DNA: TGTGCCAGCAGCGTTAGAGGTAGCGGGAGCTCCTACAATGAGCAGTTCTTC
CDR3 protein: CASSVRGSGSSYNEQFF